Following are 3 T cell receptor beta chains from one sample sequenced in a study of blood T cell repertoires in COVID-19 (dated by TCRdb to about 2020). Library generation was performed with the immunoSEQ multiplex PCR assay. What TCRdb holds here is the immuneACCESS table cut down to in-frame rearrangements. Part of the clones is not present; checked against another copy, under half of the missing clones reflect an unresolved V gene, and the others are unexplained. For this sample the table gives about 24,000 clones, of which around 70% were detected only once. Jointly, the top ten make up 43% of the sample. The sample comprised peripheral blood. These receptors all come from a woman of 80 years or more with acute or convalescent COVID-19.

This rearrangement joins TRBV7-9 to TRBJ2-7; 7 bases map to TRBD1. CDR1 is SEHNR, CDR2 FQNEAQ, per germline (reference sequence). V was pared by 8 bases and J by 2 bases, with 6 bases of the junction left unmatched. This CDR3 is 13 amino acids long. The CDR3 sequence: CASQIQGAYEQYF. CDR3 coding DNA: TGTGCCAGCCAAATTCAGGGGGCCTACGAGCAGTACTTC. The full variable domain, with the rest looked up from reference TRBV7-9 and TRBJ2-7, is DTGVSQNPRHKITKRGQNVTFRCDPISEHNRLYWYRQTLGQGPEFLTYFQNEAQLEKSRLLSDRFSAERPKGSFSTLEIQRTEQGDSAMYLCASQIQGAYEQYFGPGTRLTVT.

There are a few counts of this clone. The rearrangement links TRBV7-2 to TRBJ2-3; D is perhaps TRBD1 (6 bases). The CDR3 spans 16 residues. Germline V CDR1 and CDR2: SGHTA, FQGNSA. V lost 4 bases to trimming and J lost 3 bases, with 17 bases between them. CDR3 protein: CASSSLWGLGTDTQYF. DNA of the CDR3: TGTGCCAGCAGCTCGCTCTGGGGGCTGGGGACAGATACGCAGTATTTT.

This clone came up a few times. This rearrangement joins TRBV7-2 to TRBJ2-7; 14 nucleotides align to TRBD2. CDR1 and CDR2 (germline): SGHTA, FQGNSA. The length of the CDR3 is 14 residues. V lost 8 bases and J lost 12; bases outside the gene matches: 12. This CDR3 is CASQNPGLAGEAYF. The CDR3 DNA reads TGTGCCAGCCAAAACCCGGGACTAGCGGGAGAGGCGTACTTC.